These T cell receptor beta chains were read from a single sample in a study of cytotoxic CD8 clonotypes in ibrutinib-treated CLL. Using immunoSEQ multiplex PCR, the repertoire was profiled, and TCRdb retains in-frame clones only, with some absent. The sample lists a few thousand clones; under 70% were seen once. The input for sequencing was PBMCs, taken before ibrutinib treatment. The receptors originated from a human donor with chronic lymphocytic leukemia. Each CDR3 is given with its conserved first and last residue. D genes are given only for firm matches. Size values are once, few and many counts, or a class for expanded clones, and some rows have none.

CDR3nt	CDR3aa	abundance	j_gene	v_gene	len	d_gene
TGTGCCAGCAGTTACTGGAACCCGCAGGGGGGAGATACGCAGTATTTT	CASSYWNPQGGDTQYF	-	TRBJ2-3	TRBV6-5	16	-
TGTGCCAGCAGCTTGGTAATAGGGGACTATGGCTACACCTTC	CASSLVIGDYGYTF	-	TRBJ1-2	TRBV5-8	14	-
TGTGCCAGCAGTTTATGGGAGGGAACCTATAATTCACCCCTCCACTTT	CASSLWEGTYNSPLHF	-	TRBJ1-6	TRBV27	16	-
TGTGCTAGTGGTTTGGTACAGGTACAGCTTGGAAACACCATATATTTT	CASGLVQVQLGNTIYF	-	TRBJ1-3	TRBV12-5	16	-
TGTGCCACTGGGTGGACCCAAGAGACCCAGTACTTC	CATGWTQETQYF	-	TRBJ2-5	TRBV15	12	-
TGTGCCAGTAGTACCCGGGGGGGGACCCATTTCGAGTACGTCCTGACTTTC	CASSTRGGTHFEYVLTF	-	TRBJ2-6	TRBV19	17	TRBD2
TGTGCCAGCAGTTACTCGGTGACAGCGAACTACAATGAGCAGTTCTTC	CASSYSVTANYNEQFF	-	TRBJ2-1	TRBV6-6	16	-
TGCGCCAGCAGCTTGGTCCCGGGGTCTTCTGGAAACACCATATATTTT	CASSLVPGSSGNTIYF	-	TRBJ1-3	TRBV5-1	16	-
TGTGCCAGCAGCCAAATCCCAGGGGAGCTGTTTTTT	CASSQIPGELFF	-	TRBJ2-2	TRBV5-4	12	-
TGCGCCAGCAGCTTGGTTGGGGCCGAGCAGTACTTC	CASSLVGAEQYF	once	TRBJ2-7	TRBV5-1	12	-
TGTGCCAGCAGTGGTTCTGGAAACACCATATATTTT	CASSGSGNTIYF	few	TRBJ1-3	TRBV25-1	12	-
TGTGCCAGCAGAAGTGACTTTTCCACCGAGCAGTACTTC	CASRSDFSTEQYF	-	TRBJ2-7	TRBV2	13	-
TGTGCCAGCAGCTCTAGTGGGACCACCTACGAGCAGTACTTC	CASSSSGTTYEQYF	once	TRBJ2-7	TRBV7-6	14	-
TGTGCCAGCAACCCGGGGGGTCCCGCCTACAATGAGCAGTTCTTC	CASNPGGPAYNEQFF	-	TRBJ2-1	TRBV9	15	TRBD2
TGCAGCGTTGATAAGGGCCCTCCGCAAGAGACCCAGTACTTC	CSVDKGPPQETQYF	-	TRBJ2-5	TRBV29-1	14	-
TGCGCCAGCAGCCAAGATAGGCAGGGCTCCTACGAGCAGTACTTC	CASSQDRQGSYEQYF	-	TRBJ2-7	TRBV4-1	15	-
TGTGCCACCAGGGAAGACCCAAGGGATACGCAGTATTTT	CATREDPRDTQYF	few	TRBJ2-3	TRBV15	13	-
TGCGCCAGCAGCAGTCTCGGCGAAAAACTGTTTTTT	CASSSLGEKLFF	once	TRBJ1-4	TRBV4-3	12	-
TGCAGCGCACTGGTGAACACTGAAGCTTTCTTT	CSALVNTEAFF	-	TRBJ1-1	TRBV29-1	11	-
TGTGCCAGCAGTGCGTCTGGACCGCGCACAGATACGCAGTATTTT	CASSASGPRTDTQYF	-	TRBJ2-3	TRBV2	15	-
TGCAGCGTTGGCGGATACTACGAGCAGTACTTC	CSVGGYYEQYF	-	TRBJ2-7	TRBV29-1	11	-
TGTGCCAGCAGCCCCGGGGCTAGTTTCTACAATGAGCAGTTCTTC	CASSPGASFYNEQFF	few	TRBJ2-1	TRBV7-3	15	-
TGTGCCAGCAGTTCGGGACTAGCGGGGGGCCGAGCCAAAAACATTCAGTACTTC	CASSSGLAGGRAKNIQYF	once	TRBJ2-4	TRBV27	18	TRBD2
TGTGCCAGCAGTTTGGAACAGGGCGTGGGAGCCTACGAGCAGTACTTC	CASSLEQGVGAYEQYF	-	TRBJ2-7	TRBV7-9	16	-
TGTGCCAGCAGCTCCGGACGGGATGGGCAGTACTTC	CASSSGRDGQYF	medium-sized	TRBJ2-7	TRBV7-8	12	-
TGTGCCAGCAGGGGGGGACAGGGGATCTCCTACGAGCAGTACTTC	CASRGGQGISYEQYF	-	TRBJ2-7	TRBV2	15	TRBD1
TGTGCCAGTAGTATTACTGGGGGCGCCGTCAACGAGCAGTACTTC	CASSITGGAVNEQYF	few	TRBJ2-7	TRBV19	15	-
TGTGCCAGCAGCTTAGCTCAGGGGGAGGGGCCCAATCAGCCCCAGCATTTT	CASSLAQGEGPNQPQHF	-	TRBJ1-5	TRBV7-8	17	TRBD1
TGTGCCAGCAGCCAAGGCCTATTCCGTGGCAGGAGCACAGATACGCAGTATTTT	CASSQGLFRGRSTDTQYF	-	TRBJ2-3	TRBV11-3	18	-
TGTGCCACCGGGGGCAGTTCCCCCACTGAAGCTTTCTTT	CATGGSSPTEAFF	-	TRBJ1-1	TRBV10-3	13	-
TGTGCCAGCAGCCGTCCCGGGACAGGGAGATTTGGAAACACCATATATTTT	CASSRPGTGRFGNTIYF	-	TRBJ1-3	TRBV7-9	17	TRBD1
TGTGCCAGCAGCTTGGCCTGGTCTCAGACAGGTTCAACAAATCAGCCCCAGCATTTT	CASSLAWSQTGSTNQPQHF	few	TRBJ1-5	TRBV5-5	19	-
TGTGCCAGCTCCCCCGGGACATTTATGAACACTGAAGCTTTCTTT	CASSPGTFMNTEAFF	-	TRBJ1-1	TRBV18	15	-
TGCGCCAGCAGCTTGGCCGTTCTCGCGGTGGACTACGAGCAGTACTTC	CASSLAVLAVDYEQYF	-	TRBJ2-7	TRBV5-1	16	-
TGTGCCAGCAGTTCCGACAGTACGGGCTATGGCTACACCTTC	CASSSDSTGYGYTF	once	TRBJ1-2	TRBV6-5	14	-
TGCGCCAGCAGCGAATTGACAGGATTAAATTCACCCCTCCACTTT	CASSELTGLNSPLHF	-	TRBJ1-6	TRBV5-1	15	-
TGTGCCAGCAGCCTAGGGACCGAAGAGACCCAGTACTTC	CASSLGTEETQYF	-	TRBJ2-5	TRBV7-3	13	-
TGTGCCAGCAGGCCCATGAGGGTGACCCAGTACTTC	CASRPMRVTQYF	-	TRBJ2-5	TRBV7-9	12	-
TGTGCCAGCAGCCCTCGAGGGAGCTCCTACGAGCAGTACTTC	CASSPRGSSYEQYF	-	TRBJ2-7	TRBV7-8	14	-
TGTGCCAGCAGCTTTCCCGTCAGGCAAGAGACCCAGTACTTC	CASSFPVRQETQYF	-	TRBJ2-5	TRBV7-9	14	-
TGTGCCAGTAGTATCGTCGGTTTAACACCCAGCTCAACCTTC	CASSIVGLTPSSTF	few	TRBJ1-2	TRBV19	14	-
TGTGCCAGCAGCTCCGGTAGGGTGACTACCTCCTACGAGCAGTACTTC	CASSSGRVTTSYEQYF	-	TRBJ2-7	TRBV7-9	16	-
TGCGCCAGCAGCTTGGAGGGGCCGGGACAGGGGGCGAAGGGTGAAGCTTTCTTT	CASSLEGPGQGAKGEAFF	-	TRBJ1-1	TRBV5-1	18	TRBD1
TGCGCCAGCAGCCAAGTACCCGGAGTGAATCAGCCCCAGCATTTT	CASSQVPGVNQPQHF	few	TRBJ1-5	TRBV4-1	15	-
TGTGCCACCGACGGGGGGTTAGGACCGATGGGCACTGAAGCTTTCTTT	CATDGGLGPMGTEAFF	few	TRBJ1-1	TRBV7-2	16	-
TGTGCCAGCAGCTACGCACAGGGGGGAGAGGCTTTCTTT	CASSYAQGGEAFF	-	TRBJ1-1	TRBV6-5	13	TRBD1
TGCGCCAGCAGCTTGGGGGCAGGGGCAGAGTCACCCCTCCACTTT	CASSLGAGAESPLHF	-	TRBJ1-6	TRBV5-1	15	-
TGTGCCAGCAGTTTCTCAGGGACAGGCGGCTACACCTTC	CASSFSGTGGYTF	-	TRBJ1-2	TRBV27	13	TRBD1
TGTGCCAGTAGAAGAGGGACAGGGGGCTATTATGGCTACACCTTC	CASRRGTGGYYGYTF	once	TRBJ1-2	TRBV19	15	TRBD1
TGTGCCAGCAGTGAAAGGGACAGGGGACAAGAGACCCAGTACTTC	CASSERDRGQETQYF	-	TRBJ2-5	TRBV2	15	TRBD1
TGTGCCAGTAGTATACCGAACATTGAGCAGCCCCAGCATTTT	CASSIPNIEQPQHF	-	TRBJ1-5	TRBV19	14	-
TGTGCCAGCAGCGTCGAGGGGAATAGCAATCAGCCCCAGCATTTT	CASSVEGNSNQPQHF	-	TRBJ1-5	TRBV9	15	-
TGTGCCAGCAGTGCGGGACTCAGCTCTGGGGCCAACGTCCTGACTTTC	CASSAGLSSGANVLTF	-	TRBJ2-6	TRBV6-1	16	-
TGCAGTGTTCTGCTCTCCTACGAGCAGTACTTC	CSVLLSYEQYF	-	TRBJ2-7	TRBV20-1	11	-
TGCGCCAGCAGCTTTGGGGCATCTGGCACTGAAGCTTTCTTT	CASSFGASGTEAFF	-	TRBJ1-1	TRBV5-1	14	-
TGTGCCAGCAGCTTAGCGGTTCAGCCTAATTCACCCCTCCACTTT	CASSLAVQPNSPLHF	few	TRBJ1-6	TRBV7-6	15	-
TGTGCCACCTCTTACGGGGGACTAGCCAAAAACATTCAGTACTTC	CATSYGGLAKNIQYF	-	TRBJ2-4	TRBV19	15	-
TGTGCCAGCAGCCTCCGCACAGATACGCAGTATTTT	CASSLRTDTQYF	-	TRBJ2-3	TRBV9	12	-